This TCR beta chain was retrieved from a study of monozygotic twins with inflammatory bowel disease. General study results and limits: Varying immunosuppressive regimens may have increased patient repertoire variability.

About this clonotype: Its antigen is not identified.

TCRdb reprocessed the 5' RACE reads and reports one entry per CDR3 protein, with no DNA. In all, the sample yields 150,000 to 200,000 distinct CDR3 sequences. The template was total RNA from whole blood, with no T cell sorting. The sequence was collected from a human donor with ulcerative colitis or Crohn's disease, or a healthy co-twin of an affected twin (not recorded which). Sequences were obtained from blood.

The CDR3 protein is CSAGTGNYGYTF. The chain employs TRBV20-1 and TRBJ1-2; TCRdb lists TRBD1, though no DNA is available to test this call. Germline V gene sequence: CDR1 DFQATT, CDR2 SNEGSKA (reference sequence). The CDR3 totals 12 residues.